This paragraph reports one T cell receptor (beta chain). J lost 0 bases, V lost 3 bases, and 10 bases had no gene match. The germline V gene has CDR1 LNHDA and CDR2 SQIVND (reference sequence). The CDR3 is made up of 18 amino acids. Sequencing libraries for TCR beta were prepared with iRepertoire HTBI primers and Arm-PCR of CDR3 regions. TCRdb re-called the multiplex PCR reads through MiXCR, storing one row per CDR3 protein. Seen here are about 350,000 distinct CDR3 sequences, 16% observed once, and the top ten hold 20% to 25%. The record originates from a study of regulatory T cells in long-lasting Graves disease. Time point meaning: newly diagnosed GD, antithyroid drugs for less than 3 months. From PBMCs, RNA was extracted and then used to make the TCR library. These data also featured in a second study, about T cells in Graves' hyperthyroidism and ophthalmopathy.

Material: peripheral blood mononuclear cells (PBMCs), obtained at new diagnosis, from a patient treated with antithyroid drugs. The clonotype originates from a woman under 30 with Graves disease. The rearrangement joins TRBV19 to TRBJ2-2; 7 nucleotides line up with TRBD2. CDR3: CASSIRVLAVSNTGELFF. CDR3 sequence (DNA): TGTGCCAGTAGTATTCGGGTTCTAGCGGTCTCGAACACCGGGGAGCTGTTTTTT.